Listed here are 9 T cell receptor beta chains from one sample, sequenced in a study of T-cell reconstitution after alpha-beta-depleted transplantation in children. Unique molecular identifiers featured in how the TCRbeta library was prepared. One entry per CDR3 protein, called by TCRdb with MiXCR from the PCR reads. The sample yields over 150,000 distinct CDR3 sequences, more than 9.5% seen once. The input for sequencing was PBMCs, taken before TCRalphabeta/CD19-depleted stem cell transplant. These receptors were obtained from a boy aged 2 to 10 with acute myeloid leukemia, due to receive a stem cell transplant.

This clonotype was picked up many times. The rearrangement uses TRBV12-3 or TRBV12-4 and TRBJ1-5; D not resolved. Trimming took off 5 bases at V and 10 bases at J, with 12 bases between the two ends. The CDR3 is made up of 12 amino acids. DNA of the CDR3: TGTGCCAGCAGTATAGACACCCTTCCCCAGCATTTT. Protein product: CASSIDTLPQHF.

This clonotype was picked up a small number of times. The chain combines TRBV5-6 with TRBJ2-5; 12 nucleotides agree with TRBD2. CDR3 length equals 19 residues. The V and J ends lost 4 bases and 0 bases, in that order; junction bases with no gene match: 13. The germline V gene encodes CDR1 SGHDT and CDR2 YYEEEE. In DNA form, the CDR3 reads TGTGCCAGCAGCCAAGCGGCCCTAGCGGGGGGGTGGTACCAAGAGACCCAGTACTTC. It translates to CASSQAALAGGWYQETQYF.

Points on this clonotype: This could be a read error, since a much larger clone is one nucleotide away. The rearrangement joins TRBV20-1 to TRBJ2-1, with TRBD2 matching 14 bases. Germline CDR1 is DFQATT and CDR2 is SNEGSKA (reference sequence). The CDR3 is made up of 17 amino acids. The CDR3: CCARASTGTSGSNEQFF. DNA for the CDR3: TGCTGTGCTAGAGCCTCGACCGGGACTAGCGGGAGCAATGAGCAGTTCTTC.

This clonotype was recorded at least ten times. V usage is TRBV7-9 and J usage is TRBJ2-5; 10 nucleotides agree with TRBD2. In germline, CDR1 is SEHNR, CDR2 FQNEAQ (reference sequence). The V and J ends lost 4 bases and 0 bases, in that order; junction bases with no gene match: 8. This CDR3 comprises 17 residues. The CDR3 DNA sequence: TGTGCCAGCAGCTCGGGACTAGCGATCCCCTACCAAGAGACCCAGTACTTC. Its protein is CASSSGLAIPYQETQYF.

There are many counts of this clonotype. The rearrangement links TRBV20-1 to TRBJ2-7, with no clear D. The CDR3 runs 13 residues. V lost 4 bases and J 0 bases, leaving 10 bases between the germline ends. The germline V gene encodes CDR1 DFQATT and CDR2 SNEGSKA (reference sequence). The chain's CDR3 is CSATSDDSYEQYF. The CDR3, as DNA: TGCAGTGCTACTTCTGATGACTCCTACGAGCAGTACTTC.

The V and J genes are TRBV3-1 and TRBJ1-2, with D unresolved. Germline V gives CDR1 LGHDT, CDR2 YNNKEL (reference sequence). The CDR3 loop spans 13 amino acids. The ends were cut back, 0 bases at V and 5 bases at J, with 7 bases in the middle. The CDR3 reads CASSQDLQYGYTF. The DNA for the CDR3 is TGTGCCAGCAGCCAAGATCTTCAGTATGGCTACACCTTC.

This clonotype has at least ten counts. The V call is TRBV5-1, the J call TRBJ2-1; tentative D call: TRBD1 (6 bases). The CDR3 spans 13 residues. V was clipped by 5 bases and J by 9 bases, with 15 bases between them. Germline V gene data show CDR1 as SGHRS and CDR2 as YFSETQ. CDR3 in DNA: TGCGCCAGCAGTGAAGGGGGAAGGCTTGAGCAGTTCTTC. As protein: CASSEGGRLEQFF.

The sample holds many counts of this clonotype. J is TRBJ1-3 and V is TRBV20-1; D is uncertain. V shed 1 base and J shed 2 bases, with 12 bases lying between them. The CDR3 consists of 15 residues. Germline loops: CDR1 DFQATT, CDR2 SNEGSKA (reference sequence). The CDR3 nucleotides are TGCAGTGCTAGAGCCCAGGCGCTAGCTGGAAACACCATATATTTT. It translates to CSARAQALAGNTIYF.

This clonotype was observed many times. CDR3 DNA: TGTGCCAGCAGTTTCGGCGAGACGAACTATGGCTACACCTTC. It translates to CASSFGETNYGYTF. The rearrangement uses TRBV12-3 or TRBV12-4 and TRBJ1-2; no reliable D call. The germline V and J ends were trimmed by 3 bases and 2 bases, with 10 bases remaining between them. This CDR3 has 14 residues.